This TCR beta chain was captured in a study of human T cells and chemical hapten exposure. Time point in this sample: patch test 3, about 24 weeks after DPC sensitization. The treatment: therapeutic diphenylcyclopropenone sensitization with weekly scalp DPC. This clonotype was seen a few times. TCRdb itself ran the RACE reads through MiXCR, one entry per CDR3 protein. The sample lists about 190,000 distinct CDR3 sequences, approximately 26% occurring once. The sample here was whole blood, taken in connection with sensitization to the hapten diphenylcyclopropenone (DPC). This sequence was found in a woman in her thirties or forties with alopecia areata. Some clones in this sample may be carry-over from other donors' samples.

This chain's CDR3 is CSARYRGNQPQHF. CDR3 nucleotides: TGCAGTGCCCGATACAGGGGCAATCAGCCCCAGCATTTT. V and J are TRBV20-1 and TRBJ1-5; tentative D call: TRBD1 (6 bases). Germline values: CDR1 DFQATT, CDR2 SNEGSKA (reference sequence). The CDR3 length is 13 residues. Between the trimmed V and J ends, which lost 6 bases and 2 bases, there was a span of 11 bases.